The rows below give T cell receptor beta chains drawn from one sample of a study of sequential checkpoint blockade in melanoma. Assay: immunoSEQ multiplex PCR; the TCRdb copy retains only in-frame clones and omits some. In the table there are some 20,000 clones, about four fifths of which are singletons. This material consisted of CD8+ T cells sorted from blood (inferred from file names), taken from a patient given nivolumab and ipilimumab in sequence. Source of these receptors: a human donor with melanoma. CDR3s include the opening cysteine and the closing phenylalanine or tryptophan. The D gene is left open where the match is weak. Size is omitted from some rows. Given values are once, few, many or a class for expanded clones.

>-|TRBD1|TRBJ2-1|TRBV18
TGTGCCAGCTTCCAGACGACAGGGGCCTACAATGAGCAGTTCTTC
CASFQTTGAYNEQFF
>once|-|TRBJ2-2|TRBV27
TGTGCCAGCAGTTCCCACGGGGAGCTGTTTTTT
CASSSHGELFF
>-|TRBD2|TRBJ2-3|TRBV27
TGTGCCAGCAGTTCCGCAGCGGGAGGACTCACAGATACGCAGTATTTT
CASSSAAGGLTDTQYF
>-|-|TRBJ1-6|TRBV5-6
TGTGCCAGCAGCTGGCAGGGGAGTAATTCACCCCTCCACTTT
CASSWQGSNSPLHF
>-|-|TRBJ1-2|TRBV10-3
TGTGCCATCAGTGAGTCGACACCTAACTATGGCTACACCTTC
CAISESTPNYGYTF
>-|-|TRBJ1-2|TRBV9
TGTGCCAGCAGCAGGGCAGGGGAAGGCGGCTACACCTTC
CASSRAGEGGYTF
>-|TRBD1|TRBJ2-7|TRBV9
TGTGCCAGCAGCTTCGGGACAGGGGTTTCCTACGAGCAGTACTTC
CASSFGTGVSYEQYF
>-|TRBD1|TRBJ1-1|TRBV28
TGTGCCAGCAGTTTAGGACAGGGTAGTGAAGCTTTCTTT
CASSLGQGSEAFF
>once|TRBD1|TRBJ1-4|TRBV6-6
TGTGCCAGCAGCCTCCCCGGGACAGGGACTGAAAAACTGTTTTTT
CASSLPGTGTEKLFF
>-|-|TRBJ1-1|TRBV28
TGTGCCAGCAGTGCCCCCGGGAGAGTGAACACTGAAGCTTTCTTT
CASSAPGRVNTEAFF
>-|TRBD1|TRBJ2-7|TRBV5-8
TGTGCCAGCATCAATCCCCCGGGACAGGACCCGCACGAGCAGTACTTC
CASINPPGQDPHEQYF
>-|-|TRBJ1-5|TRBV10-3
TGTGCCATCAGTGAGTCTGGCGGTTACAATCAGCCCCAGCATTTT
CAISESGGYNQPQHF
>-|TRBD1|TRBJ1-2|TRBV15
TGTGCCACCAGCAGGCGACCGGGACAGCATAACTATGGCTACACCTTC
CATSRRPGQHNYGYTF
>few|TRBD1|TRBJ1-3|TRBV7-9
TGTGCCAGCAGCTCCGGACAGGGCGGAAACACCATATATTTT
CASSSGQGGNTIYF
>-|-|TRBJ2-7|TRBV18
TGTGCCAGCTCACCACCGACTATCTCCTACGAGCAGTACTTC
CASSPPTISYEQYF
>-|-|TRBJ2-7|TRBV5-1
TGCGCCAGCAGCCGGGAAGGAGGGTCATTCTACGAGCAGTACTTC
CASSREGGSFYEQYF
>few|-|TRBJ2-7|TRBV28
TGTGCCAGCAGTCTCCCTACCCAGGTCCCGAGATCCTACGAGCAGTACTTC
CASSLPTQVPRSYEQYF
>-|-|TRBJ1-5|TRBV27
TGTGCCAGCAGTCCACAGGGCTATAGCAATCAGCCCCAGCATTTT
CASSPQGYSNQPQHF
>-|-|TRBJ2-1|TRBV19
TGTGCCAGTAGGGCGGGAAGTAGCTCCTACAATGAGCAGTTCTTC
CASRAGSSSYNEQFF
>-|-|TRBJ1-1|TRBV28
TGTGCCAGCAGTTCAAGGGGCACCACAGATCAACAAGCTTTCTTT
CASSSRGTTDQQAFF
>-|TRBD1|TRBJ2-2|TRBV27
TGTGCCAGCAGTTCGGACAGGGCGTCCGGGGAGCTGTTTTTT
CASSSDRASGELFF
>-|-|TRBJ1-2|TRBV7-2
TGTGCCAGCAGCCCCCCCCGGAACTATGGCTACACCTTC
CASSPPRNYGYTF
>-|-|TRBJ1-6|TRBV30
TGTGCCTGGGGGGGGGATTCACCCCTCCACTTT
CAWGGDSPLHF
>-|-|TRBJ2-3|TRBV7-9
TGTGCCAGCAGCTTAGCACAGATCACAGATACGCAGTATTTT
CASSLAQITDTQYF
>few|-|TRBJ2-7|TRBV5-5
TGTGCCAGCATCCGGGGTGGCGAGCAGTACTTC
CASIRGGEQYF
>-|-|TRBJ1-1|TRBV6-1
TGTGCCAGCCATAGTGGCGGGTCTGAAGCTTTCTTT
CASHSGGSEAFF
>-|-|TRBJ1-2|TRBV6-5
TGTGCCAGCAGTTACGGGGTCAGGGCCTATTATGGCTACACCTTC
CASSYGVRAYYGYTF
>medium-sized|-|TRBJ1-1|TRBV21-1
TGTGCCAGCAGTAACTGGGCCCGGCCCATGAACACTGAAGCTTTCTTT
CASSNWARPMNTEAFF
>-|TRBD1|TRBJ2-5|TRBV5-1
TGCGCCAGCAGCTTGGTTCCGGACAGGGGATACCAAGAGACCCAGTACTTC
CASSLVPDRGYQETQYF
>-|TRBD1|TRBJ1-5|TRBV6-5
TGTGCCAGCAGCCTTGGACAGGGATATCAGCCCCAGCATTTT
CASSLGQGYQPQHF
>-|-|TRBJ1-5|TRBV28
TGTGCCAGCAGAATCCGACAGGCGAGCAATCAGCCCCAGCATTTT
CASRIRQASNQPQHF
>-|-|TRBJ2-7|TRBV27
TGTGCCAGCAGTTTAAACCCTAGGGGGGGGTACGAGCAGTACTTC
CASSLNPRGGYEQYF
>-|-|TRBJ2-7|TRBV6-1
TGTGCCAGCAGTGAACGAGGCCTAATAAGGTACGAGCAGTACTTC
CASSERGLIRYEQYF
>-|TRBD2|TRBJ2-1|TRBV15
TGTGCCACCAAAAAAACTAGCGGCACCTACAATGAGCAGTTCTTC
CATKKTSGTYNEQFF
>-|-|TRBJ1-4|TRBV6-1
TGTGCCAGCAGTGAAGGGGTGAGGGGAGGGGAGAAACTGTTTTTT
CASSEGVRGGEKLFF
>-|-|TRBJ2-1|TRBV27
TGTGCCACCCATCCGGAAGCGGGTATAAACAATGAGCAGTTCTTC
CATHPEAGINNEQFF